This entry lists 5 T cell receptor beta chains sequenced from one sample in a study of CD8 T cells in ankylosing spondylitis (dated by TCRdb to the late 2010s). Overall study outcomes, separate from this receptor: Blood from ankylosing spondylitis patients appeared to be characterized by a TCR beta motif composed of 7 to 9 highly homologous amino acid variants.

Receptors were amplified or captured by 5' RACE. TCRdb shows the sequencer as Illumina HiSeq 2500. Using fastp at Q25 and MiXCR, TCRdb reprocessed the public reads and kept productive beta chains. Here each entry gathers all rows of one CDR3 protein and keeps the most common genes and DNA. Counted in this sample were around 490,000 distinct CDR3 sequences; 5.3% of them appeared once. Around 3.5% of the sample belongs to the ten largest clones. Their antigens remain unidentified. Material: blood, either unsorted or a sorted T cell fraction (not recorded which). These receptors were obtained from a male donor with ankylosing spondylitis.

This clonotype was counted at least ten times. The V gene is TRBV29-1, the J gene TRBJ2-5, with a possible D match to TRBD1 (6 bases). CDR3 length: 14 amino acids. Germline V gives CDR1 SQVTM, CDR2 ANQGSEA. Trimming shortened V by 2 bases and J by 5 bases, and 15 bases separated the two germline ends. The DNA of the CDR3 is TGCAGCGTTGAAACCTCCGGGCAGGGGGAGACCCAGTACTTC. This sequence encodes CSVETSGQGETQYF.

This clonotype was seen at least ten times. The CDR3 loop is CAISGDGARANYGYTF. The CDR3 DNA sequence: TGTGCCATCAGTGGGGACGGAGCGAGAGCTAACTATGGCTACACCTTC. The gene calls are TRBV10-3 and TRBJ1-2, with D perhaps matching TRBD1 (5 bases). V was shortened by 4 bases and J by 0 bases, with 15 bases between the two germline ends. The length of the CDR3 is 16 residues. The germline V gene encodes CDR1 ENHRY and CDR2 SYGVKD.

This clonotype was counted many times. The J gene is TRBJ2-5, the V gene TRBV29-1; D is unclear. V lost 4 bases and J lost 5, with 11 bases in between. This CDR3 region has 12 residues. Germline V gene lookup returns CDR1 SQVTM and CDR2 ANQGSEA. The CDR3 DNA reads TGCAGCGTTGTGGAGCCGAGGGAGACCCAGTACTTC. Amino acid sequence: CSVVEPRETQYF.

The sample holds many counts of this clonotype. The V call is TRBV3-1, the J call TRBJ2-7, with 7 bases matching TRBD1. The CDR3 is 15 amino acids. The V gene's germline CDR1 is LGHDT and CDR2 YNNKEL (reference sequence). Losses at the gene ends were 0 bases for V and 6 bases for J; bases not matched to a gene: 8. DNA of the CDR3: TGTGCCAGCAGCCAAGATCAGGACAGGAGAACCGAGCAGTACTTC. Translated: CASSQDQDRRTEQYF.

This clonotype was seen repeatedly, ten times or more. The gene calls are TRBV20-1 and TRBJ1-3; no reliable D call. The CDR3 consists of 13 residues. Germline CDR1 DFQATT, CDR2 SNEGSKA (reference sequence). Trimming pared 5 bases from V and 0 bases from J, leaving 8 bases between. Here the CDR3 DNA reads TGCAGTGCTTTAGAGCACTCTGGAAACACCATATATTTT. Translated, it gives CSALEHSGNTIYF.